These 25 T cell receptor beta chains were sequenced from one sample in a study of T cell responses to AZD1222 COVID-19 vaccine. Measured with immunoSEQ multiplex PCR; TCRdb has only the in-frame clones, and not every one. The sample holds 90,000 to 150,000 clones, approximately 89% seen once. The material sequenced was peripheral blood, taken on day 0 of AZD1222 vaccination. All receptors derive from an adult in good health.

The chain links TRBV9 to TRBJ1-2; weak D call: TRBD1 (6 bases). Germline CDR1 SGDLS, CDR2 YYNGEE. V was trimmed by 4 bases and J by 0 bases, leaving 10 bases between them. The CDR3 sequence is 14 residues long. CDR3 DNA: TGTGCCAGCAGCACGCGACAGGCTAACTATGGCTACACCTTC. The encoded protein is CASSTRQANYGYTF.

This clone was seen only once. The rearrangement links TRBV11-2 to TRBJ2-5; TRBD1 is a possible D gene (7 bases). There are 14 residues in the CDR3. Per germline, CDR1 SGHAT and CDR2 FQNNGV. Trimming stripped 2 bases from V and 5 bases from J, with 12 bases between. The chain's CDR3 is CASSLQGGRETQYF. CDR3 nucleotides: TGTGCCAGCAGCTTACAGGGGGGACGGGAGACCCAGTACTTC.

This rearrangement joins TRBV6-7 to TRBJ2-7; either TRBD1 or TRBD2 may fit D (5 bases each). TRBV6-7 is classed as an ORF, of uncertain function. The ends were cut back, 6 bases at V and 3 bases at J, with 12 bases in the middle. This CDR3 comprises 13 residues. In DNA form, the CDR3 reads TGTGCCAGCAGCGCCGGGACCGGCTACGAGCAGTACTTC. Protein: CASSAGTGYEQYF.

This sequence joins TRBV5-4 and TRBJ2-6; the match to TRBD1 covers 10 bases. CDR3 length: 17 residues. The V segment lost 5 bases and the J segment 2 bases; nucleotides outside the gene matches: 7. Germline CDR1 reads SGHNT; CDR2 reads YYREEE (reference sequence). The CDR3 DNA follows: TGTGCCAGCAGTAGAGGGACAGGGGTACCTGGGGCCAACGTCCTGACTTTC. Its translation: CASSRGTGVPGANVLTF.

The chain links TRBV5-1 to TRBJ2-1, with 8 nucleotides matching TRBD1. Losses at the gene ends were 0 bases for V and 4 bases for J; bases not matched to a gene: 0. The length of the CDR3 is 14 residues. Per the germline V gene, CDR1 is SGHRS and CDR2 is YFSETQ. CDR3 sequence: CASSLGQGYNEQFF. CDR3 DNA: TGCGCCAGCAGCTTGGGACAGGGGTACAATGAGCAGTTCTTC.

The V call is TRBV6-1, the J call TRBJ1-1; D unclear. V shed 3 bases and J shed 1 base, with 6 bases lying between them. The CDR3 is 13 residues long. The V gene's germline CDR1 is MNHNS and CDR2 SASEGT. The CDR3: CASSDRRNTEAFF. DNA for the CDR3: TGTGCCAGCAGTGATCGCAGGAACACTGAAGCTTTCTTT.

The V gene is TRBV5-1, the J gene TRBJ2-7; tentatively, D is TRBD1 (6 bases). CDR3 length: 14 amino acids. Trimming took off 0 bases at V and 2 bases at J, with 9 bases between the two ends. Germline CDR1 is SGHRS and CDR2 is YFSETQ. CDR3 sequence reads: CASSLGDTTYEQYF. CDR3 in DNA: TGCGCCAGCAGCTTGGGGGACACAACCTACGAGCAGTACTTC.

CDR3 in DNA: TGTGCCAGCAGACCCAGTGGGGGGCAATTTGGAAACACCATATATTTT. Its translation: CASRPSGGQFGNTIYF. The chain couples TRBV27 to TRBJ1-3; TRBD1 is a possible D gene (6 bases). From germline, CDR1 is MNHEY and CDR2 SMNVEV (reference sequence). The V and J ends lost 6 bases and 3 bases respectively, with 18 bases between them. The CDR3 sequence is 16 residues long.

This chain links TRBV7-3 with TRBJ1-1; D gene ambiguous. Germline V gene sequence: CDR1 SGHTA, CDR2 FQGTGA. This CDR3 region has 13 residues. Trimming removed 4 bases from V and 0 bases from J, with 6 bases in between. Here the CDR3 reads CASSSTMNTEAFF. Written as DNA, the CDR3 is TGTGCCAGCAGCTCCACGATGAACACTGAAGCTTTCTTT.

The rearrangement uses TRBV5-5 and TRBJ1-2; tentative D call: TRBD1 (5 bases). The germline V gene has CDR1 SGHKS and CDR2 YYEKEE (reference sequence). The CDR3 consists of 17 residues. V shed 3 bases and J shed 2 bases, with 20 bases lying between them. The CDR3 region has the DNA TGTGCCAGCAGCTCCTATTTCCCCCGGGACGGGAACTATGGCTACACCTTC. Encoded protein: CASSSYFPRDGNYGYTF. Full variable domain (missing parts from reference TRBV5-5 and TRBJ1-2): DAGVTQSPTHLIKTRGQQVTLRCSPISGHKSVSWYQQVLGQGPQFIFQYYEKEERGRGNFPDRFSARQFPNYSSELNVNALLLGDSALYLCASSSYFPRDGNYGYTFGSGTRLTVV.

The V gene is TRBV6-5, the J gene TRBJ1-3; D possibly corresponds to TRBD1 (6 bases). Germline loops: CDR1 MNHEY, CDR2 SVGAGI. This CDR3 is 11 amino acids long. Deletions cut 5 bases from V and 12 bases from J, with 11 bases between. CDR3 region: CASSTGTIIYF. The CDR3 DNA sequence: TGTGCCAGCAGTACCGGGACAATCATATATTTT.

This clone came up a few times. V and J are TRBV6-6 and TRBJ1-6, with 9 positions matching TRBD1. This CDR3 is 16 amino acids long. CDR1 and CDR2 (germline): MNHNY, SVGAGI (reference sequence). V lost 5 bases and J lost 5; bases outside the gene matches: 7. DNA of the CDR3: TGTGCCAGCAGTCGATCCCGGGACAGGGATAATTCACCCCTCCACTTT. Amino acid sequence: CASSRSRDRDNSPLHF.

This clone appeared many times. The V gene is TRBV7-8, the J gene TRBJ2-1, with a weak D call TRBD2 (6 bases). This CDR3 spans 14 amino acids. Trimming left V 6 bases short and J 8 bases short, with 17 bases between. Germline V gene data show CDR1 as SGHVS and CDR2 as FQNEAQ. The CDR3 DNA reads TGTGCCAGCAGAGTTAGCGGCCGACTGGATGAGCAGTTCTTC. It codes for CASRVSGRLDEQFF.

The chain is built from TRBV30 and TRBJ1-4; 9 bases align to TRBD1. V was pared by 7 bases and J by 2 bases, with 2 bases of the junction left unmatched. The CDR3 sequence is 13 residues long. Germline-derived CDR1 and CDR2 are GTSNPN and SVGIG (reference sequence). The CDR3: CASTGGTNEKLFF. The DNA for the CDR3 is TGTGCCTCGACAGGGGGTACTAATGAAAAACTGTTTTTT.

The V and J genes are TRBV9 and TRBJ2-1, with D tentatively TRBD2 (6 bases). CDR1 SGDLS and CDR2 YYNGEE come from the germline V gene. CDR3 size: 17 residues. Trimming left V 0 bases short and J 0 bases short, with 13 bases between. The CDR3: CASSVEAGGASYNEQFF. The CDR3 nucleotides are TGTGCCAGCAGCGTAGAGGCCGGAGGGGCCTCCTACAATGAGCAGTTCTTC.

The chain combines TRBV5-8 with TRBJ2-1; 7 bases are shared with TRBD1. The junction had 5 bases not matched to a gene; V was cut back by 4 bases and J by 4 bases. Germline loops: CDR1 SGHTS, CDR2 YDEGEE. This CDR3 has 14 amino acids. In nucleotides, the CDR3 is TGTGCCAGCAGCGCACAGGGGTTTTACAATGAGCAGTTCTTC. Encoded protein: CASSAQGFYNEQFF.

The chain has TRBV2 and TRBJ2-2, with D possibly being TRBD1 or TRBD2 (5 bases each). The germline gives CDR1 SNHLY, CDR2 FYNNEI. Trimming pared 6 bases from V and 1 base from J, leaving 12 bases between. This CDR3 region has 15 residues. CDR3 in DNA: TGTGCCAGCAGGACCGGGACGGTGAACACCGGGGAGCTGTTTTTT. Translation: CASRTGTVNTGELFF.

V is TRBV5-8 and J is TRBJ1-6, with D possibly being TRBD1 (6 bases). The CDR3 has 17 residues. The germline CDR1 and CDR2 sequences are SGHTS and YDEGEE. Deletions cut 1 base from V and 5 bases from J, with 16 bases between. The CDR3 sequence: CASSLFRGGPDNSPLHF. CDR3 bases: TGTGCCAGCAGCTTGTTTAGGGGGGGACCGGATAATTCACCCCTCCACTTT.

The chain couples TRBV18 to TRBJ2-5, with 9 bases lining up with TRBD1. Germline V gives CDR1 KGHSH, CDR2 LQKENI. The CDR3 has 13 amino acids. The V and J ends lost 5 bases and 5 bases, in that order; junction bases with no gene match: 3. Written as DNA, the CDR3 is TGTGCCAGCTCAGCCGGGACAGGGGAGACCCAGTACTTC. This codes for CASSAGTGETQYF.

The rearrangement joins TRBV5-6 to TRBJ1-4; 9 nucleotides align to TRBD1. The CDR3 contains 15 residues. Germline V gene data show CDR1 as SGHDT and CDR2 as YYEEEE. V lost 3 bases and J lost 7; bases outside the gene matches: 7. CDR3 DNA sequence: TGTGCCAGCAGCTGGGCGGACAGGGGTGGTGAAAAACTGTTTTTT. Residues: CASSWADRGGEKLFF.

The chain links TRBV18 to TRBJ1-6, with 8 bases aligning to TRBD1. Losses at the gene ends were 2 bases for V and 7 bases for J; bases not matched to a gene: 4. The CDR3 extends over 15 amino acids. CDR1 is KGHSH, CDR2 LQKENI, per germline. CDR3 protein: CASSPSGQENSPLHF. The CDR3 DNA follows: TGTGCCAGCTCACCATCGGGACAGGAGAATTCACCCCTCCACTTT.

In this sample, this clone turned up a few times. The chain links TRBV7-2 to TRBJ2-2, with 8 bases matching TRBD1. V trimming: 3 bases; J trimming: 6 bases; junction bases outside the gene matches: 0. CDR1 and CDR2 from the germline V gene are SGHTA and FQGNSA. There are 13 residues in the CDR3. The CDR3 sequence: CASSLTGAGELFF. The CDR3 bases are TGTGCCAGCAGCTTGACAGGGGCCGGGGAGCTGTTTTTT.

The chain employs TRBV5-5 and TRBJ2-5; 10 positions agree with TRBD2. From germline, CDR1 is SGHKS and CDR2 YYEKEE (reference sequence). After removal of 1 base from V and 5 bases from J, the junction contained 5 bases not matched to a gene. This CDR3 comprises 15 residues. The CDR3 DNA follows: TGTGCCAGCAGCTTGAACAGCGGGGGGGCGGAGACCCAGTACTTC. It codes for CASSLNSGGAETQYF.

This clone has a single count. The chain employs TRBV10-3 and TRBJ2-5, with D hard to call. The germline CDR1 and CDR2 sequences are ENHRY and SYGVKD. The CDR3 is made up of 13 amino acids. Deletions cut 8 bases from V and 2 bases from J, with 12 bases between. CDR3 nucleotide sequence: TGTGCCATCGGTCCTAGTAGTCAAGAGACCCAGTACTTC. It codes for CAIGPSSQETQYF.

This clone was counted a single time. The chain combines TRBV10-3 with TRBJ1-5, with a tentative D call TRBD1 (6 bases). Trimming took 7 bases from V and 4 from J, leaving 11 bases between them. CDR1 is ENHRY, CDR2 SYGVKD, per germline. The length of the CDR3 is 13 residues. The CDR3 sequence: CAINGQINQPQHF. CDR3 bases: TGTGCCATCAATGGACAGATTAATCAGCCCCAGCATTTT.